The present T cell receptor (beta chain) was sequenced within a study of early T cells in non-severe SARS-CoV-2 infection. Individually, cDNA molecules had unique molecular identifiers attached to them. MiXCR was run by TCRdb on the 5' RACE reads, yielding one entry per CDR3 protein. The repertoire holds about 57,000 distinct CDR3 sequences, about 9.1% seen once, with over 8.5% in the top ten. At least ten counts were recorded for this clonotype. Antigen: not known. Study-wide findings and caveats: Anti-spike CD8 responses were favored by VDJdb matching, which missed private and CD4 specificities.

Germline lookup yields CDR1 KGHSH and CDR2 LQKENI. V was pared by 4 bases and J by 6 bases, with 10 bases between. The length of the CDR3 is 13 residues. The sequence was collected from an adult who was a healthcare worker with PCR-confirmed SARS-CoV-2 infection or an uninfected control (not recorded which). The rearrangement links TRBV18 to TRBJ2-1, with TRBD1 as a possible D gene (6 bases). The specimen sequenced was whole blood. CDR3 sequence (DNA): TGTGCCAGCTCACGCACAGGGTTCAATGAGCAGTTCTTC. Protein product: CASSRTGFNEQFF.